The 30 T cell receptor beta chains given below trace back to one sample, sequenced in a study of T cell responses to AZD1222 COVID-19 vaccine. Sequencing used immunoSEQ multiplex PCR; TCRdb keeps in-frame clones, though not all of them. The table records tens of thousands of clones, 89% of them present only once. Here the sequenced sample was peripheral blood, taken on day 0 of AZD1222 vaccination. The origin of the receptors is an adult in good health.

The rearrangement links TRBV6-2 or TRBV6-3 to TRBJ2-1; D not resolved. Trimming stripped 5 bases from V and 4 bases from J, with 6 bases between. Germline-derived CDR1 and CDR2 are MNHEY and SVGEGT. The CDR3 is made up of 12 amino acids. The CDR3 DNA is TGTGCCAGCAGTAAACAGTACAATGAGCAGTTCTTC. This gives the protein CASSKQYNEQFF.

This chain connects TRBV19 to TRBJ1-1, with 8 bases aligning to TRBD1. J gave up 7 bases and V 1 base, and 11 bases lay outside the gene matches. This CDR3 is 16 amino acids long. Germline CDR1 and CDR2: LNHDA and SQIVND (reference sequence). The CDR3 reads CASSIANRGVGNEAFF. CDR3 DNA: TGTGCCAGTAGTATAGCCAACAGGGGGGTGGGAAATGAAGCTTTCTTT.

This chain connects TRBV6-1 to TRBJ2-2, with D maybe TRBD2 (6 bases). The length of the CDR3 is 15 residues. Germline lookup yields CDR1 MNHNS and CDR2 SASEGT. Trimming shortened V by 0 bases and J by 2 bases, and 7 bases separated the two germline ends. The chain's CDR3 is CASSEASGNTGELFF. CDR3 nucleotide sequence: TGTGCCAGCAGTGAAGCTAGCGGAAACACCGGGGAGCTGTTTTTT.

CDR3 region: CASSQTQGASWYNEQFF. The CDR3 nucleotides read TGCGCCAGCAGCCAAACCCAGGGGGCGTCGTGGTACAATGAGCAGTTCTTC. The V gene is TRBV4-1, the J gene TRBJ2-1, with 8 bases fitting TRBD1. Germline V gene sequence: CDR1 MGHRA, CDR2 YSYEKL. The CDR3 has 17 amino acids. V was clipped by 2 bases and J by 4 bases; unmatched bases: 10.

This clone was picked up one time. The rearrangement links TRBV6-5 to TRBJ1-2; TRBD1 matches at 7 bases. This CDR3 comprises 16 residues. Germline V lookup: CDR1 MNHEY, CDR2 SVGAGI. The V and J ends lost 0 bases and 13 bases, in that order; junction bases with no gene match: 17. The CDR3 bases are TGTGCCAGCAGTTACTCGAACCCCAGGGGGGCTATGGTCGGCACCTTC. This sequence encodes CASSYSNPRGAMVGTF.

V usage is TRBV6-1 and J usage is TRBJ2-5; possible D gene TRBD2, 7 bases. CDR3 length: 14 residues. Trimming removed 5 bases at V and 5 bases at J, with 15 bases between. The germline gives CDR1 MNHNS, CDR2 SASEGT. CDR3 protein: CASSYRGGRETQYF. CDR3 nucleotide sequence: TGTGCCAGCAGTTATAGGGGGGGCCGGGAGACCCAGTACTTC.

The V and J genes are TRBV5-6 and TRBJ1-5; D is uncertain. Trimming took off 3 bases at V and 9 bases at J, with 10 bases between the two ends. This CDR3 is built from 12 residues. From germline, CDR1 is SGHDT and CDR2 YYEEEE. The CDR3 bases are TGTGCCAGCAGCTCCCGAATCGGGCCCCAGCATTTT. This sequence encodes CASSSRIGPQHF.

The genes are TRBV3-1 (or the pseudogene TRBV3-2) and TRBJ1-4; possibly TRBD1 for D (5 bases). The germline gives CDR1 LGHDT, CDR2 YNNKEL (reference sequence). The CDR3 runs 14 residues. Trimming removed 3 bases from V and 4 bases from J, with 9 bases in between. The CDR3, as DNA: TGTGCCAGCAGCCAGCGGACAATTAATGAAAAACTGTTTTTT. Translation gives CASSQRTINEKLFF.

Of note for this clone: Other DNA sequences within the sample encode an identical CDR3. The J gene is TRBJ1-2, the V gene TRBV12-3 or TRBV12-4; D remains ambiguous. Between the trimmed V and J ends, which lost 1 base and 8 bases, there was a span of 5 bases. The CDR3 covers 11 residues. This chain's CDR3 is CASSLGGGYTF. The CDR3 DNA is TGTGCCAGCAGTTTAGGGGGAGGCTACACCTTC.

The chain employs TRBV19 and TRBJ1-1, with 8 bases lining up with TRBD1. V shed 5 bases and J 5 bases; nucleotides not matched to a gene: 10. CDR1 is LNHDA, CDR2 SQIVND, per germline (reference sequence). The length of the CDR3 is 15 residues. The CDR3 region is CASSPPDRAETEAFF. The CDR3 nucleotides read TGTGCCAGTAGTCCTCCGGACAGGGCTGAAACTGAAGCTTTCTTT.

The J gene is TRBJ2-7, the V gene TRBV7-2; D is perhaps TRBD1 or TRBD2 (6 bases each). The V end was cut by 5 bases, the J end by 5 bases, with 19 bases between. This CDR3 spans 15 amino acids. Per germline, CDR1 SGHTA and CDR2 FQGNSA. The CDR3 is CASSRVGGQVDEQYF. The CDR3 DNA reads TGTGCCAGCAGCCGGGTGGGGGGCCAGGTCGACGAGCAGTACTTC.

V gene TRBV7-2 combines with J gene TRBJ1-6; no clear D. The CDR3 is made up of 15 amino acids. Looked up from germline, CDR1 is SGHTA and CDR2 is FQGNSA. V gave up 1 base and J gave up 10 bases, with 14 bases separating them. The CDR3, as DNA: TGTGCCAGCAGCTTAGTGGGAGGGAAGGGCTCACCCCTCCACTTT. Its translation is CASSLVGGKGSPLHF.

The chain combines TRBV5-5 with TRBJ2-7; a possible D gene is TRBD2 (6 bases). The ends were cut back, 0 bases at V and 2 bases at J, with 12 bases in the middle. CDR3 length equals 15 residues. Germline V CDR1 and CDR2: SGHKS, YYEKEE (reference sequence). CDR3 coding DNA: TGTGCCAGCAGCTTGGGTAGGGAGGCAGCCTACGAGCAGTACTTC. Translated, it gives CASSLGREAAYEQYF.

The chain has TRBV7-9 and TRBJ1-3, with 7 bases identical to TRBD1. Per the germline V gene, CDR1 is SEHNR and CDR2 is FQNEAQ (reference sequence). This CDR3 comprises 17 residues. Germline trimming cut 6 bases from V and 0 bases from J; bases unmatched to any gene: 11. The CDR3 protein is CASSKGQVGGSGNTIYF. DNA for the CDR3: TGTGCCAGCAGTAAAGGACAGGTCGGGGGCTCTGGAAACACCATATATTTT.

V is TRBV5-1 and J is TRBJ2-5; D is undetermined. The germline CDR1 and CDR2 sequences are SGHRS and YFSETQ. The length of the CDR3 is 14 residues. V lost 0 bases to trimming and J lost 5 bases, with 11 bases between them. This chain's CDR3 is CASSLVVGGETQYF. CDR3 coding DNA: TGCGCCAGCAGCTTGGTCGTGGGTGGGGAGACCCAGTACTTC.

In its sample, this clone was seen once. The V gene is TRBV4-3, the J gene TRBJ2-6, with D possibly matching TRBD2 (5 bases). Germline assignment: CDR1 LGHNA and CDR2 YSLEER. The CDR3 covers 15 residues. The germline V and J ends were trimmed by 2 bases and 1 base, with 6 bases remaining between them. CDR3 nucleotide sequence: TGCGCCAGCAGCCAAACGGGATCTGGGGCCAACGTCCTGACTTTC. Its protein is CASSQTGSGANVLTF.

The chain carries TRBV19 and TRBJ1-1; no clear D gene. The CDR3 consists of 13 residues. V lost 2 bases and J lost 2, with 6 bases in between. Germline lookup yields CDR1 LNHDA and CDR2 SQIVND (reference sequence). CDR3 amino acids: CASSIIGNTEAFF. For the CDR3, the DNA is TGTGCCAGTAGTATAATCGGAAACACTGAAGCTTTCTTT.

The CDR3 DNA reads as TGTGCCAGTGCCTTCGGACAGAGGACTGGGGCCAACGTCCTGACTTTC. Residues: CASAFGQRTGANVLTF. The chain employs TRBV19 and TRBJ2-6; possible D gene TRBD1, 6 bases. V was shortened by 8 bases and J by 2 bases, with 16 bases between the two germline ends. Germline assignment: CDR1 LNHDA and CDR2 SQIVND (reference sequence). CDR3 length: 16 amino acids.

This chain uses TRBV9 with TRBJ1-2; D gene uncertain. This CDR3 region has 12 residues. V was shortened by 2 bases and J by 2 bases, with 4 bases between the two germline ends. Germline values: CDR1 SGDLS, CDR2 YYNGEE. DNA for the CDR3: TGTGCCAGCAGCGTCCTGAACTATGGCTACACCTTC. This gives the protein CASSVLNYGYTF.

The chain links TRBV6-6 to TRBJ2-1, with 8 bases aligning to TRBD2. The junction had 13 bases not matched to a gene; V was cut back by 6 bases and J by 9 bases. The CDR3 sequence is 15 residues long. Germline assignment: CDR1 MNHNY and CDR2 SVGAGI (reference sequence). The CDR3 region has the DNA TGTGCCAGCAGCCTGCCGGGAGGGAGAGTCACTGAGCAGTTCTTC. It yields the protein CASSLPGGRVTEQFF.

The chain joins TRBV18 to TRBJ2-2; TRBD1 is a possible D gene (6 bases). CDR1 and CDR2 (germline): KGHSH, LQKENI. With 2 bases removed from V and 4 bases from J, the gap between germline ends came to 11 bases. The CDR3 is made up of 15 amino acids. The CDR3: CASSPSRGSTGELFF. The DNA of the CDR3 is TGTGCCAGCTCACCATCAAGGGGGAGCACCGGGGAGCTGTTTTTT.

The chain combines TRBV5-4 with TRBJ2-7; tentatively, D is TRBD1 (5 bases). This CDR3 comprises 15 residues. Germline V CDR1 and CDR2: SGHNT, YYREEE (reference sequence). V was pared by 0 bases and J by 2 bases, with 12 bases between. The CDR3 is CASSLGFQGPYEQYF. Written as DNA, the CDR3 is TGTGCCAGCAGCTTGGGCTTTCAGGGTCCCTACGAGCAGTACTTC.

The V and J genes are TRBV10-1 and TRBJ1-5; possibly TRBD1 for D (5 bases). The germline V gene has CDR1 WNHNN and CDR2 SYGVQD (reference sequence). There are 15 residues in the CDR3. Trimming cost V 4 bases and J 3 bases, with 13 bases left between them. The CDR3 DNA follows: TGCGCCAGCAGTGCACTAGGACAACTCAATCAGCCCCAGCATTTT. It specifies CASSALGQLNQPQHF.

The gene calls are TRBV24-1 and TRBJ2-2, with no clear D. Trimming shortened V by 5 bases and J by 6 bases, and 9 bases separated the two germline ends. There are 13 residues in the CDR3. Germline V gene sequence: CDR1 KGHDR, CDR2 SFDVKD. CDR3 region: CATSGGPPGELFF. CDR3 DNA sequence: TGTGCCACCAGTGGGGGTCCTCCCGGGGAGCTGTTTTTT.

The chain has TRBV16 and TRBJ1-6; TRBD1 matches 10 bases. Germline CDR1 KGHSY, CDR2 FQNENV. V lost 1 base, J lost 9 bases, and 15 bases stayed unmatched. CDR3 length equals 19 residues. CDR3 nucleotides: TGTGCCAGCAGCCAATTTATTCCCCGGGACAGGGGAAGGGCTTCACCCCTCCACTTT. Amino acid sequence: CASSQFIPRDRGRASPLHF. Using reference TRBV16 and TRBJ1-6 for the parts outside the CDR3, the full variable domain is GEEVAQTPKHLVRGEGQKAKLYCAPIKGHSYVFWYQQVLKNEFKFLISFQNENVFDETGMPKERFSAKCLPNSPCSLEIQATKLEDSAVYFCASSQFIPRDRGRASPLHFGNGTRLTVT.

The CDR3: CASTILAGGTGELFF. DNA of the CDR3: TGTGCCAGCACCATACTAGCGGGGGGTACCGGGGAGCTGTTTTTT. The genes are TRBV6-5 and TRBJ2-2, with TRBD2 matching over 12 bases. Germline CDR1 reads MNHEY; CDR2 reads SVGAGI. V was pared by 7 bases and J by 5 bases, with 5 bases of the junction left unmatched. The CDR3 spans 15 residues.

The genes are TRBV7-2 and TRBJ2-7, with D perhaps matching TRBD1 or TRBD2 (5 bases each). CDR3 length: 15 amino acids. Trimming shortened V by 5 bases and J by 1 base, and 15 bases separated the two germline ends. CDR1 and CDR2 from the germline V gene are SGHTA and FQGNSA. The DNA for the CDR3 is TGTGCCAGCAGCAGTCCTCAGGGACCATCCTACGAGCAGTACTTC. It specifies CASSSPQGPSYEQYF.

The rearrangement links TRBV4-1 to TRBJ2-1; D is uncertain. V lost 0 bases and J lost 7, with 13 bases in between. The CDR3 runs 15 residues. Germline V gives CDR1 MGHRA, CDR2 YSYEKL. The CDR3 protein is CASSQEETRRNEQFF. CDR3 DNA: TGCGCCAGCAGCCAAGAAGAAACGAGGCGGAATGAGCAGTTCTTC.

This rearrangement joins TRBV10-3 to TRBJ2-5; D not resolved. The germline V gene encodes CDR1 ENHRY and CDR2 SYGVKD. Deletions cut 5 bases from V and 4 bases from J, with 8 bases between. There are 12 residues in the CDR3. The CDR3 DNA sequence: TGTGCCATCAGTCGGACGGGAGAGACCCAGTACTTC. Its translation is CAISRTGETQYF.

The genes are TRBV7-8 and TRBJ2-5; D perhaps matches TRBD1 (6 bases). Germline CDR1 is SGHVS and CDR2 is FQNEAQ. This CDR3 is built from 18 residues. Deletions cut 4 bases from V and 4 bases from J, with 25 bases between. In DNA form, the CDR3 reads TGTGCCAGCAGCTGGTCGGCCGTTACAGGGCAAGGAAGAGAGACCCAGTACTTC. Protein product: CASSWSAVTGQGRETQYF. Together with reference TRBV7-8 and TRBJ2-5, the CDR3 gives the full variable domain: GAGVSQSPRYKVAKRGQDVALRCDPISGHVSLFWYQQALGQGPEFLTYFQNEAQLDKSGLPSDRFFAERPEGSVSTLKIQRTQQEDSAVYLCASSWSAVTGQGRETQYFGPGTRLLVL.